This T cell receptor beta chain is drawn from a study of CD8 T cells in ankylosing spondylitis. Findings of the study overall: Within matched ankylosing spondylitis synovial fluid, disease-linked clones were reportedly significantly enriched. Disease-linked clones, CD8+, were relatively rare in peripheral blood. Some motif variants were previously reported in reactive arthritis synovial fluid and blood.

Quantitative 5'-RACE with molecular barcodes was used to make the TCR beta libraries. In TCRdb, the 5' RACE reads were re-called with MiXCR into one record per CDR3 protein. The table includes 150,000 to 200,000 distinct CDR3 sequences, about 20% detected once. Between the trimmed V and J ends, which lost 6 bases and 6 bases, there was a span of 14 bases. The germline V gene encodes CDR1 SQVTM and CDR2 ANQGSEA. The CDR3 is made up of 13 amino acids. This clonotype was found many times. Antigen unknown. The receptor's source is a male donor aged 5-30 years with ankylosing spondylitis or in good health (not recorded which). Source material: blood, either unsorted or a sorted T cell fraction (not recorded which). This rearrangement joins TRBV29-1 to TRBJ1-4; maybe TRBD1 (6 bases). The CDR3, as DNA: TGCAGCGTCCAGGCAGGGGACCATGAAAAACTGTTTTTT. It specifies CSVQAGDHEKLFF.